These T cell receptor beta chains were read from a single sample in a study of PD-L1 blockade in urothelial cancer. Profiled with immunoSEQ multiplex PCR; TCRdb holds only in-frame clones, not every one. The repertoire holds tens of thousands of clones, with about 90% as singletons. Source: PBMCs, taken around atezolizumab (anti-PD-L1) treatment. The receptor source for this set is a man in his 60s with urothelial cancer. Both conserved end residues are part of each CDR3. The D gene is left open where the match is weak. Expanded clones are given a class, and other clones once, few, many or no size at all.

d_gene	v_gene	abundance	j_gene	CDR3aa	CDR3nt
TRBD2	TRBV13	-	TRBJ2-5	CASSFGTSGDQETQYF	TGTGCCAGCAGCTTCGGGACTAGCGGAGATCAAGAGACCCAGTACTTC
-	TRBV6-6	-	TRBJ1-1	CASSPPTGENTEAFF	TGTGCCAGCAGCCCCCCGACAGGAGAGAACACTGAAGCTTTCTTT
TRBD1	TRBV5-6	-	TRBJ1-2	CASSFTGDGYTF	TGTGCCAGCAGCTTTACAGGGGATGGCTACACCTTC
TRBD1	TRBV4-1	-	TRBJ2-3	CASSPTGYVDTQYF	TGCGCCAGCAGCCCGACAGGGTACGTGGATACGCAGTATTTT
TRBD1	TRBV10-1	once	TRBJ1-2	CASSADRVGGYTF	TGCGCCAGCAGCGCCGACAGGGTGGGAGGCTACACCTTC
TRBD2	TRBV30	-	TRBJ2-1	CAWSPTSGAYNEQFF	TGTGCCTGGTCCCCGACTAGCGGAGCCTACAATGAGCAGTTCTTC
TRBD1	TRBV10-1	-	TRBJ1-2	CASSESGTGVYGYTF	TGCGCCAGCAGTGAGTCGGGGACAGGGGTCTATGGCTACACCTTC
-	TRBV9	-	TRBJ2-3	CASSVTSGQMGADTQYF	TGTGCCAGCAGCGTAACTTCCGGGCAGATGGGAGCAGATACGCAGTATTTT
-	TRBV21-1	-	TRBJ2-1	CASSKGLAGLENEQFF	TGTGCCAGCAGCAAAGGACTAGCGGGATTGGAGAATGAGCAGTTCTTC
TRBD2	TRBV5-4	-	TRBJ2-2	CASNSQAGGRAHGELFF	TGTGCCAGCAACTCTCAGGCGGGCGGGAGGGCCCACGGGGAGCTGTTTTTT